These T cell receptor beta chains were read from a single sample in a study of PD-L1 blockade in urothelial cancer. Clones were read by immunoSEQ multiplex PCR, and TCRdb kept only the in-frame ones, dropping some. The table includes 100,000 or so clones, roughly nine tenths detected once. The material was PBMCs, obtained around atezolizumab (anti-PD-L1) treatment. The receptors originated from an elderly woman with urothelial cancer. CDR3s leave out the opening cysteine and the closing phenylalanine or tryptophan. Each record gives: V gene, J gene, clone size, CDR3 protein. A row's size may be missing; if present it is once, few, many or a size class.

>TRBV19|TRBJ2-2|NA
ASPGLARNTGELF
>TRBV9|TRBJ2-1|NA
ASSVGDRGYNEQF
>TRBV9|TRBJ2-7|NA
ASSVVSSAYSYEQY
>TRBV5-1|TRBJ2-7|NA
ASSLERSETSYEQY
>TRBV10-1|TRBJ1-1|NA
ASSGELIGTEAF
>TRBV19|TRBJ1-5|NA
ASSPRAGGQPQH
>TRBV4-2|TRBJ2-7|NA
ASSQDWASGTEGEQY
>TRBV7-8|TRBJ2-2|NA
ASSSPGLAGRELF
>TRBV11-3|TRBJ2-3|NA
ASSGGTGRDTQY
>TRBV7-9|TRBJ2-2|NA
ASSLRTDNTGELF
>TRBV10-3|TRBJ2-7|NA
AIRALDSSYEQY
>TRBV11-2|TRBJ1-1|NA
ASSDRDTLNTEAF
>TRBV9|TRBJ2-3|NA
ASSADTSGQGTDTQY
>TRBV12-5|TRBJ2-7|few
ASGLVGGREQY
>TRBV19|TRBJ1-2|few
ASSRDGGYYGYT
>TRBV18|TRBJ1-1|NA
ASSPPANTEAF
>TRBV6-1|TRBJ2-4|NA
ASSSPPRVNIQY
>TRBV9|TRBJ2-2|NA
ASSVGQSNTGELF
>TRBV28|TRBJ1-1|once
ASTLGGAGNTEAF
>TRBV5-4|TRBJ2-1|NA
ASSPGGVRVSYNEQF
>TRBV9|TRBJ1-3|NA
ASSGGGGGGNTIY
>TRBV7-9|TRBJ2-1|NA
ASSHGGEQF
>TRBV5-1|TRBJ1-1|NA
ASSALPGTNTEAF
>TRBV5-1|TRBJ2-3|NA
ASSPREGVADTQY
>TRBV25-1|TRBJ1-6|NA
ASSEFEGQMNSPLH
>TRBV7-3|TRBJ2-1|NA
ASSSTPWTSGSRGEQF
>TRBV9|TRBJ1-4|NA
ASSEGAREKLF
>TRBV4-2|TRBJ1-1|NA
ASSPETVTNTEAF
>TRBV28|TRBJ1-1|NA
ASRMTGGRTEAF
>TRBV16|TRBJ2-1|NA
ASSQNSRINNEQF
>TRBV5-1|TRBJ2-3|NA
ASRLAGSTDTQY
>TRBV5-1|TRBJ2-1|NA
ASSLVSSGYNEQF
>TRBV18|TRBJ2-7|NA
ASSPNDNSYEQY
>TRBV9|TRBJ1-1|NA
ASSPQDRGWTEAF
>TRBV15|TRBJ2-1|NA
ATSRDRASGFQF
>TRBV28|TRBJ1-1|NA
ASSFGGGVNTEAF
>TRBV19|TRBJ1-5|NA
ASSTNTGGYQPQH
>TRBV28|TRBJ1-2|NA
ASSSRGQPHGYT
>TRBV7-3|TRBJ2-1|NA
ASSPPVNEQF
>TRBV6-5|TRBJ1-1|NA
ASSYMTGVSTEAF
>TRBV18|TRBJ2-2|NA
ASSPLPGTSGNTGELF
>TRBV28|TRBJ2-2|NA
ASSLLQGASTGELF
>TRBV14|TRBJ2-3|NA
ASSQVGLAADTQY
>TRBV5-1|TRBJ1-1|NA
ASSLQGQGSTEAF
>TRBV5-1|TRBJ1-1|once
ASSFIRDRNTEAF
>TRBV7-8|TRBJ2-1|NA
ASSERDRANEQF
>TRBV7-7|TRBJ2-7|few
ASSSDRDSYEQY
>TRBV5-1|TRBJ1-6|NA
ASSLAQGRNSPLH
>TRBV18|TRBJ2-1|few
ASSYGRGDYNEQF
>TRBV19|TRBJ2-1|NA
ASKGLAGGPLYNEQF
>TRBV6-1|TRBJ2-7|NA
ASSRTALAYEQY
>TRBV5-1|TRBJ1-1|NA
ASRRGDFFELNTEAF
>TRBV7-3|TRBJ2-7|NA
ASSLYPGEKYEQY
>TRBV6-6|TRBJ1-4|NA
ASSYQAGSMNEKLF
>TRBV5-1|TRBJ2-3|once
ASATGGKGITDTQY
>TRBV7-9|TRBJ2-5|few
ASSLGDRARVQY